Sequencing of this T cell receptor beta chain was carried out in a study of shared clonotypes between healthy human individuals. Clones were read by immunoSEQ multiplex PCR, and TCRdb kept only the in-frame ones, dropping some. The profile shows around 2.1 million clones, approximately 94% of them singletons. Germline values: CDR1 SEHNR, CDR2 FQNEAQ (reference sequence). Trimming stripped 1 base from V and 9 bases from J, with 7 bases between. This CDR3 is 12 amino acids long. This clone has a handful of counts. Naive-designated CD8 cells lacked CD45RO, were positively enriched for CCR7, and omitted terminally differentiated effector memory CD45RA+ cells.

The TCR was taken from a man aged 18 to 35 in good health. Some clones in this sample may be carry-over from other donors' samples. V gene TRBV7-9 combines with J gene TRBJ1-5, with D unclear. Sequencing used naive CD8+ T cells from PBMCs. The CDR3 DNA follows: TGTGCCAGCAGCTTAGAGATGCTGCCCCAGCATTTT. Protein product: CASSLEMLPQHF.